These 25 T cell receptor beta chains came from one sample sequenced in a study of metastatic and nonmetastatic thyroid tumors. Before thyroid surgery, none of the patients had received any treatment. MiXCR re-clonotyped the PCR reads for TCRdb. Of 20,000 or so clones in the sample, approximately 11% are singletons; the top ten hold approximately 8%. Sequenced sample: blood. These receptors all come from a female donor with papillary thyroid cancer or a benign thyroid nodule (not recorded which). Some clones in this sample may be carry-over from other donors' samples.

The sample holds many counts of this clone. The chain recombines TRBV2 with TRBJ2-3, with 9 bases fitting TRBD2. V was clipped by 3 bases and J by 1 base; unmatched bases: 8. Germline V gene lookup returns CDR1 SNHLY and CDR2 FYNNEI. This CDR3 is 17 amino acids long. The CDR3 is CASSDGLASVGTDTQYF. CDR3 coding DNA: TGTGCCAGCAGTGACGGACTAGCGTCGGTCGGCACAGATACGCAGTATTTT.

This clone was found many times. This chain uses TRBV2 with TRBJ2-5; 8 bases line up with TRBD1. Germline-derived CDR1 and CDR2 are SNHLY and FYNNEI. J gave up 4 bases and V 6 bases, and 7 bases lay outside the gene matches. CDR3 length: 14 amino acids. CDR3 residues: CASRAGQGLETQYF. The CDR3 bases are TGTGCCAGCAGAGCCGGACAGGGATTAGAGACCCAGTACTTC.

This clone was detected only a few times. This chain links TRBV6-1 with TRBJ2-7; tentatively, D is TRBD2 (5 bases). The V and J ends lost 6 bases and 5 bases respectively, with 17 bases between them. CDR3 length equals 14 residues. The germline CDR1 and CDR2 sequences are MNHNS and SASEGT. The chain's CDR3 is CASRWGAPQDEQYF. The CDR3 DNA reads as TGTGCCAGCAGATGGGGAGCGCCCCAAGACGAGCAGTACTTC.

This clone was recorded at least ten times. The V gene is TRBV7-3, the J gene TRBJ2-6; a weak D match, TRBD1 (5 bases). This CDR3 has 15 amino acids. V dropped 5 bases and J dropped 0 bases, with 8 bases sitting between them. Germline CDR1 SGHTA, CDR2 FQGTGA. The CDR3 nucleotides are TGTGCCAGCAGCGCCAGGGTCTCTGGGGCCAACGTCCTGACTTTC. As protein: CASSARVSGANVLTF.

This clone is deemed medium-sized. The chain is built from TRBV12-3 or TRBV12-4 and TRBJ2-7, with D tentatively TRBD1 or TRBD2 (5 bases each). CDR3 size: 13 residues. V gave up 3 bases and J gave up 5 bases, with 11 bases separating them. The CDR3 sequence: CASSLGVADEQYF. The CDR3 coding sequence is TGTGCCAGCAGTTTGGGGGTGGCGGACGAGCAGTACTTC.

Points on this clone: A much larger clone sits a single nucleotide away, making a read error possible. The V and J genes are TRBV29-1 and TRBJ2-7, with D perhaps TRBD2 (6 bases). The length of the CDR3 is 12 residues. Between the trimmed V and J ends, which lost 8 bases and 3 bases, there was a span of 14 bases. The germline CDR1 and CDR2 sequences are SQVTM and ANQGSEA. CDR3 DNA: TGCAGCTTCTCGACGGGACTCTACGAGCAGTACTTC. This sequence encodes CSFSTGLYEQYF.

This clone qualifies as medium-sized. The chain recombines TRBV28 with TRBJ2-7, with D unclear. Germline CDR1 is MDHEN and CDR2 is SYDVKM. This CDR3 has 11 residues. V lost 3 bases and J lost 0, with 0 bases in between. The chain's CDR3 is CASSFSYEQYF. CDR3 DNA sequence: TGTGCCAGCAGTTTCTCCTACGAGCAGTACTTC.

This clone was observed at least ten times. Here the CDR3 reads CASSSVWATGSPLHF. CDR3 in DNA: TGTGCCAGCAGCTCAGTCTGGGCCACGGGTTCACCCCTCCACTTT. The V and J genes are TRBV7-2 and TRBJ1-6; D is uncertain. CDR1 SGHTA and CDR2 FQGNSA come from the germline V gene. The germline V and J ends were trimmed by 4 bases and 9 bases, with 16 bases remaining between them. This CDR3 contains 15 residues.

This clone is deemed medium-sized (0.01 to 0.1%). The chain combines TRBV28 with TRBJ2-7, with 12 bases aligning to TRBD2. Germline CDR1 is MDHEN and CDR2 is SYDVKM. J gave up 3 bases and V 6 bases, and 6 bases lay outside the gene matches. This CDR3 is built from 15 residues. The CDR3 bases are TGTGCCAGCAGCCCACTAGCGGGAGGTAGCTACGAGCAGTACTTC. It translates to CASSPLAGGSYEQYF.

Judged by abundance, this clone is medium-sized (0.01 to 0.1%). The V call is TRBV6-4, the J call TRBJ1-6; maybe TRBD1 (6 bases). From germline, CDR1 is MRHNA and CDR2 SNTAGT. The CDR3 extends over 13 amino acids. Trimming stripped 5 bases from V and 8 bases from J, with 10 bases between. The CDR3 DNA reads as TGTGCCAGCAGTTCCCAGGGGTATTCACCCCTCCACTTT. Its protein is CASSSQGYSPLHF.

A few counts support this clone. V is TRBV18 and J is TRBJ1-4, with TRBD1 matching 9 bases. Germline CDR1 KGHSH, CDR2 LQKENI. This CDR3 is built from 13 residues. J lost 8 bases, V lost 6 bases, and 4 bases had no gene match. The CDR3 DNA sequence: TGTGCCAGCTCTCCGGGACAGGGCGAAAAACTGTTTTTT. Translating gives CASSPGQGEKLFF. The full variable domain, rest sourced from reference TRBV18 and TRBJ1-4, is NAGVMQNPRHLVRRRGQEARLRCSPMKGHSHVYWYRQLPEEGLKFMVYLQKENIIDESGMPKERFSAEFPKEGPSILRIQQVVRGDSAAYFCASSPGQGEKLFFGSGTQLSVL.

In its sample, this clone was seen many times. DNA of the CDR3: TGTGCCAGCATCCAGTTCCAGAGCAGCGCGAACACCGGGGAGCTGTTTTTT. Encoded protein: CASIQFQSSANTGELFF. The gene calls are TRBV6-4 and TRBJ2-2; unclear D gene. The length of the CDR3 is 17 residues. V gave up 7 bases and J gave up 0 bases, with 18 bases separating them. Germline loops: CDR1 MRHNA, CDR2 SNTAGT.

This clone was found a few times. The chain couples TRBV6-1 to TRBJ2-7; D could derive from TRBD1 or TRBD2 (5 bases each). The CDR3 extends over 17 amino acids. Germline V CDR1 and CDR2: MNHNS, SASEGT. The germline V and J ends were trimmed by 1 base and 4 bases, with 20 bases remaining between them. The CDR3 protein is CASSEEVGPGPNYEQYF. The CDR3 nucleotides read TGTGCCAGCAGTGAAGAGGTGGGACCGGGCCCCAATTACGAGCAGTACTTC.

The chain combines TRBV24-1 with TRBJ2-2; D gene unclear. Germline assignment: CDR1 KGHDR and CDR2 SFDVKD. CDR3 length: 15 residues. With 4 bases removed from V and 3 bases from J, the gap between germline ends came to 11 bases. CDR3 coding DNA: TGTGCCACCAGTGAAAGGGAATATCACACCGGGGAGCTGTTTTTT. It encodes CATSEREYHTGELFF.

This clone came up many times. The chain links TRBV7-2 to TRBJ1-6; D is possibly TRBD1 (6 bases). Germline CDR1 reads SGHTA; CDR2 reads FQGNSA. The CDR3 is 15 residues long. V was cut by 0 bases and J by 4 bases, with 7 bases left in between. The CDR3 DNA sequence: TGTGCCAGCAGCTTAGCGGGGGCGTATAATTCACCCCTCCACTTT. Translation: CASSLAGAYNSPLHF.

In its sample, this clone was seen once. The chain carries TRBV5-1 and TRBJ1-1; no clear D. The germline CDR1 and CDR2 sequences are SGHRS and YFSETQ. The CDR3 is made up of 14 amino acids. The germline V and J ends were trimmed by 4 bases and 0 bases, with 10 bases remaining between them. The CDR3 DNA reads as TGCGCCAGCAGCCGTCAGAACCTGAACACTGAAGCTTTCTTT. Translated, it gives CASSRQNLNTEAFF. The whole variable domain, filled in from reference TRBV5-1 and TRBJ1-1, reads KAGVTQTPRYLIKTRGQQVTLSCSPISGHRSVSWYQQTPGQGLQFLFEYFSETQRNKGNFPGRFSGRQFSNSRSEMNVSTLELGDSALYLCASSRQNLNTEAFFGQGTRLTVV.

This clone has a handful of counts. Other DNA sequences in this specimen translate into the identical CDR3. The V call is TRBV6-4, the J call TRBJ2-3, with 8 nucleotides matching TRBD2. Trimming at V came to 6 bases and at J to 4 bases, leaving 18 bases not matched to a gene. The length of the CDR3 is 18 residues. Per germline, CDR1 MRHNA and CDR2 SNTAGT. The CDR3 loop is CASRVMGEVAGISDTQYF. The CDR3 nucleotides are TGTGCCAGCAGGGTAATGGGGGAGGTAGCGGGAATTTCAGATACGCAGTATTTT.

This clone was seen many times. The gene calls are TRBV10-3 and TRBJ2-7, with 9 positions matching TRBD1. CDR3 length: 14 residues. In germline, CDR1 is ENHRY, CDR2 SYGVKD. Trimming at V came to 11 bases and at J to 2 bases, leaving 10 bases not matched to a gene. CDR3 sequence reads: CAGRRDREPYEQYF. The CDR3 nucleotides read TGTGCCGGGCGCCGGGACAGGGAACCCTACGAGCAGTACTTC.

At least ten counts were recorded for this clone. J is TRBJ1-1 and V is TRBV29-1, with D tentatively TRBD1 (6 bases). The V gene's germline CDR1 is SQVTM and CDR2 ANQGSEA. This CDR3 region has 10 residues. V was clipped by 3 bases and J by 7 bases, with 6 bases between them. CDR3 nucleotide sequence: TGCAGCGTTGAGGACAGTGAAGCTTTCTTT. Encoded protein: CSVEDSEAFF.

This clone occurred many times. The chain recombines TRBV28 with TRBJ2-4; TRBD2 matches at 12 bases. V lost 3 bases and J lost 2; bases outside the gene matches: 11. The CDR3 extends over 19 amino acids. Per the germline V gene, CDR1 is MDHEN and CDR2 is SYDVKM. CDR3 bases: TGTGCCAGCAGTTTGGGACTAGCGGGTGGAGGGAGCCCCAAAAACATTCAGTACTTC. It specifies CASSLGLAGGGSPKNIQYF.

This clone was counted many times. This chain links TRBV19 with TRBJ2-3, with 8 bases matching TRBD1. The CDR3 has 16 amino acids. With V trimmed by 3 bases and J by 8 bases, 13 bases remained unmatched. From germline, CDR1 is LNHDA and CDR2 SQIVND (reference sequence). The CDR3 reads CASSIPSGTGGGTQYF. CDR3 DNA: TGTGCCAGTAGTATCCCATCCGGGACAGGTGGGGGTACGCAGTATTTT.

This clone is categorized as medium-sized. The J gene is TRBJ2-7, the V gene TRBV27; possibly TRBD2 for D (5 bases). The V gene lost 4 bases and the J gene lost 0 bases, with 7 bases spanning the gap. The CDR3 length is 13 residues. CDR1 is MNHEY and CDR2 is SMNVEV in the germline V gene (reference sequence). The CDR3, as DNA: TGTGCCAGCAGTTCGAGGGTCTCCTACGAGCAGTACTTC. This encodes CASSSRVSYEQYF.

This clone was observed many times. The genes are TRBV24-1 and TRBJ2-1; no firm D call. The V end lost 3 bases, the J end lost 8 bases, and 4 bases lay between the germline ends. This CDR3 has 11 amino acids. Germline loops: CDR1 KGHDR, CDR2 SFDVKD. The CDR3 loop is CATSDADEQFF. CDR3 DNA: TGTGCCACCAGTGATGCGGATGAGCAGTTCTTC.

The CDR3 DNA reads TGTGCCAGCAGCCAAGGGCCGGTGAGTCTAGCCAAAAACATTCAGTACTTC. It translates to CASSQGPVSLAKNIQYF. The chain is built from TRBV4-2 and TRBJ2-4; D remains ambiguous. Germline V lookup: CDR1 LGHNA, CDR2 YNFKEQ. Trimming removed 1 base at V and 0 bases at J, with 13 bases between. The length of the CDR3 is 17 residues.

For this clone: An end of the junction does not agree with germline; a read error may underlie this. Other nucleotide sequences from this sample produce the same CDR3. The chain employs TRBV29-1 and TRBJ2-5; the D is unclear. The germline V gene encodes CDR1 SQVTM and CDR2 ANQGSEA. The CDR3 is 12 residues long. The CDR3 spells CSVEYQSETQYF. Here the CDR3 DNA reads TGCAGCGTTGAATACCAATCAGAGACACAGTACTTC.